This TCR beta chain is drawn from a study of blood T cell repertoires in COVID-19. This clone was counted once. Sequenced by immunoSEQ multiplex PCR; TCRdb stores in-frame clones only, minus some. Of 260,000 or so clones listed, approximately 85% are singletons. The germline V gene has CDR1 SGHDT and CDR2 YYEEEE. The CDR3 totals 14 residues. Trimming pared 2 bases from V and 3 bases from J, leaving 12 bases between. This receptor was obtained from a human donor in a cohort sampled during active COVID-19. The chain couples TRBV5-6 to TRBJ2-7; tentatively, D is TRBD1 (5 bases). The sample comprised peripheral blood. The CDR3: CASSFQGKFYEQYF. CDR3 in DNA: TGTGCCAGCAGCTTTCAGGGCAAATTCTACGAGCAGTACTTC.